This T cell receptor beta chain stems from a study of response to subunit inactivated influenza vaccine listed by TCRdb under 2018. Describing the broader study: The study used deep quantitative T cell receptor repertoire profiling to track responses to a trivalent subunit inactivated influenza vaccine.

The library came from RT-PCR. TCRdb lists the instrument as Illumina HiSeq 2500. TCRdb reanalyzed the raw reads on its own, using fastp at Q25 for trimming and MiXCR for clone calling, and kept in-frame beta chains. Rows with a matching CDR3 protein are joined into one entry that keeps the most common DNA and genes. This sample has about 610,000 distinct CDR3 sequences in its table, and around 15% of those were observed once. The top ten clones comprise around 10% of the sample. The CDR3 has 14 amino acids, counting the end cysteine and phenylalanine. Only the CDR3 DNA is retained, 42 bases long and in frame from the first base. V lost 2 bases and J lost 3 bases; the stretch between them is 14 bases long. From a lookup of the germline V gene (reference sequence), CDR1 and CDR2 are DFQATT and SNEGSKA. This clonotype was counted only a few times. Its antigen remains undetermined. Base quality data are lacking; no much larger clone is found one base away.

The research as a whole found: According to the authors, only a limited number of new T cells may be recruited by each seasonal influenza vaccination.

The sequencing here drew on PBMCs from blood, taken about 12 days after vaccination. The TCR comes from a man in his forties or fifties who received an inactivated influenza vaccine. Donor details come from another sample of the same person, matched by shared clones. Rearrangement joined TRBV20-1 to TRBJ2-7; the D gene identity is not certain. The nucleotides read TGCAGTGCTAGACTAGACCCGTGGGGCTACGAGCAGTACTTC. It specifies CSARLDPWGYEQYF.